This entry is about one TCR beta chain. Its antigen is currently unknown. These data originate in a study of cytomegalovirus exposure and HLA in healthy donors. Findings and limits, study-wide: Rare TCR sequences predominated, though certain public TCRs were found in many donors.

It was with 60 Vbeta and 13 Jbeta primers that the PCR ran. Repertoires were generated with immunoSEQ multiplex PCR, while TCRdb's copy carries only in-frame clones and drops some. The sample has around 150,000 clones, approximately 80% seen once. The TCR originated in a male donor in good health and CMV-seropositive. Specimen: PBMCs.

The DNA of the CDR3 is TGTGCCTGGGGTCCGACAGGGGGCTATGGCTACACCTTC. This gives the protein CAWGPTGGYGYTF. The V and J genes are TRBV30 and TRBJ1-2, with TRBD1 matching 9 bases. CDR3 size: 13 residues. The trim removed 5 bases at V and 4 bases at J, leaving 5 bases unmatched. Germline loops: CDR1 GTSNPN, CDR2 SVGIG (reference sequence).